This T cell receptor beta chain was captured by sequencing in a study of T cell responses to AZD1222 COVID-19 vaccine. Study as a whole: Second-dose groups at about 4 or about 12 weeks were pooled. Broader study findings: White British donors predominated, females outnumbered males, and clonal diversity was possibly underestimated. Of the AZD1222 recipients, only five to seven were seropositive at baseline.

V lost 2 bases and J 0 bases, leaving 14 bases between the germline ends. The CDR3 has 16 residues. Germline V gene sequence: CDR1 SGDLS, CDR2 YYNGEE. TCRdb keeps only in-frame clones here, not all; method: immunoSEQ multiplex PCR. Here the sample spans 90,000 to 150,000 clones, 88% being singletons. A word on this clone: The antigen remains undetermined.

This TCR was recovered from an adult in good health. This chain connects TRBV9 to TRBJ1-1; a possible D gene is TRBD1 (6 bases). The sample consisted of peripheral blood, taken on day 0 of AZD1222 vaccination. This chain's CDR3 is CASSVGADRMNTEAFF. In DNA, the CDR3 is TGTGCCAGCAGCGTTGGGGCGGACAGAATGAACACTGAAGCTTTCTTT.